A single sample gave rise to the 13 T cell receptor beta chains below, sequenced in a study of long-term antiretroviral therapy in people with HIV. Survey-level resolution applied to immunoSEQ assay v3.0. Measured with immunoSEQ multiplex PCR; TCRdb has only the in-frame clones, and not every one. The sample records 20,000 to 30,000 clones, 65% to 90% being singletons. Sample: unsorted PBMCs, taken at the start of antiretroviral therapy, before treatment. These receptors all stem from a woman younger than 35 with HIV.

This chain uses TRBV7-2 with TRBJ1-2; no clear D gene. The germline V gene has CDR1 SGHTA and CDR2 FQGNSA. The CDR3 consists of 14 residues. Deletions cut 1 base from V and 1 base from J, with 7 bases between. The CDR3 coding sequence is TGTGCCAGCAGCTTAGGCGGATATAACTATGGCTACACCTTC. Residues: CASSLGGYNYGYTF.

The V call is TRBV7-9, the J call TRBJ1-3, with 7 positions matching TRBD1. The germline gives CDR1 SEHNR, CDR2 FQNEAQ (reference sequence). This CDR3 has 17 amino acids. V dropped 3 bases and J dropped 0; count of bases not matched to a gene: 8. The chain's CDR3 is CASSLTGYVSSGNTIYF. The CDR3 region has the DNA TGTGCCAGCAGCTTGACAGGGTACGTCAGCTCTGGAAACACCATATATTTT. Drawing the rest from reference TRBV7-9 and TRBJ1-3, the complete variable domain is DTGVSQNPRHKITKRGQNVTFRCDPISEHNRLYWYRQTLGQGPEFLTYFQNEAQLEKSRLLSDRFSAERPKGSFSTLEIQRTEQGDSAMYLCASSLTGYVSSGNTIYFGEGSWLTVV.

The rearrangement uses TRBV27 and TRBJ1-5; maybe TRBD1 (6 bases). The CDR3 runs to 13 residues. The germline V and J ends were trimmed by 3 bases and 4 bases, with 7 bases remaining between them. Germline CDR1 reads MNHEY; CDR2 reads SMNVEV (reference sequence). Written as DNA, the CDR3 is TGTGCCAGCAGTTTCGGACAGAATCAGCCCCAGCATTTT. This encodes CASSFGQNQPQHF.

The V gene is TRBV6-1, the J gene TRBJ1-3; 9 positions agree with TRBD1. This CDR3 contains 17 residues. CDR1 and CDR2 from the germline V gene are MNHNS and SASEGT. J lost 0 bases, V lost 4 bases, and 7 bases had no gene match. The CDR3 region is CASSGGTGPRSGNTIYF. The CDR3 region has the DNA TGTGCCAGCAGTGGGGGGACAGGGCCTCGCTCTGGAAACACCATATATTTT.

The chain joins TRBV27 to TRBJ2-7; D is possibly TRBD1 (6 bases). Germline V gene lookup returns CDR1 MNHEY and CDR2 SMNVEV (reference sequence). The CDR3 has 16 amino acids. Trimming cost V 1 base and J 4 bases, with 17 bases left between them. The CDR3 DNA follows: TGTGCCAGCAGTTTATTTGGTGCAGGGGACGAATACGAGCAGTACTTC. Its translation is CASSLFGAGDEYEQYF.

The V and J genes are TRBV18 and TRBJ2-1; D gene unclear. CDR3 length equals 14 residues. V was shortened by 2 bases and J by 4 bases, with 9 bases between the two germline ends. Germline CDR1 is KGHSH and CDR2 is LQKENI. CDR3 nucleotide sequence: TGTGCCAGCTCACCAGAGACGACTTACAATGAGCAGTTCTTC. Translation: CASSPETTYNEQFF.

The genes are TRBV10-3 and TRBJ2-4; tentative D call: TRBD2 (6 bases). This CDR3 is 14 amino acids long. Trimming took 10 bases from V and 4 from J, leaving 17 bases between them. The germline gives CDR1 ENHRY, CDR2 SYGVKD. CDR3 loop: CATTPGESKNIQYF. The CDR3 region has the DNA TGTGCCACCACGCCGGGGGAATCGAAAAACATTCAGTACTTC.

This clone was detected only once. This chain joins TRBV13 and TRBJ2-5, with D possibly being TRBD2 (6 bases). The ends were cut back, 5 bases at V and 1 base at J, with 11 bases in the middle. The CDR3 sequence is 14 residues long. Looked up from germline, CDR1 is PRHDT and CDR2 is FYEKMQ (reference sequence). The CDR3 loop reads CASSPRGSQETQYF. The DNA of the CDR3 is TGTGCCAGCAGCCCCCGGGGGTCCCAAGAGACCCAGTACTTC. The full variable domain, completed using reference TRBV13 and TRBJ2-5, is AAGVIQSPRHLIKEKRETATLKCYPIPRHDTVYWYQQGPGQDPQFLISFYEKMQSDKGSIPDRFSAQQFSDYHSELNMSSLELGDSALYFCASSPRGSQETQYFGPGTRLLVL.

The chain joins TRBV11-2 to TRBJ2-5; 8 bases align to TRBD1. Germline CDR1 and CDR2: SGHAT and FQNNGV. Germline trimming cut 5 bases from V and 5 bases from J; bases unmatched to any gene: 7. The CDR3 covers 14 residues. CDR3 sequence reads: CASSPPTGGETQYF. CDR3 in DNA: TGTGCCAGCAGCCCCCCTACAGGGGGGGAGACCCAGTACTTC.

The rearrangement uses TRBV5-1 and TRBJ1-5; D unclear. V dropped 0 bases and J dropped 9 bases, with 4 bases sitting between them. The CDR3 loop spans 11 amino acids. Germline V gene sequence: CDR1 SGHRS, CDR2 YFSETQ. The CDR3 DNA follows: TGCGCCAGCAGCTTGGTGGCGCCCCAGCATTTT. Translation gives CASSLVAPQHF.

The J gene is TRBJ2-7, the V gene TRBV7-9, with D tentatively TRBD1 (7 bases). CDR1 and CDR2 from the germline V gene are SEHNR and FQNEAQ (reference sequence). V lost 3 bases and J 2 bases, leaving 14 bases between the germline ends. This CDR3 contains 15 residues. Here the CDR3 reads CASSLSQGGTYEQYF. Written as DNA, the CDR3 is TGTGCCAGCAGCTTGTCCCAGGGGGGAACCTACGAGCAGTACTTC.

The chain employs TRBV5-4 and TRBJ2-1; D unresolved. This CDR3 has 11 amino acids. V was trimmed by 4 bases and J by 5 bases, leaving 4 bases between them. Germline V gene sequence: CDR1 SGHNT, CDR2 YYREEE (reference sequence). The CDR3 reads CASSNDNEQFF. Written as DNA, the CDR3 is TGTGCCAGCAGCAACGACAATGAGCAGTTCTTC.

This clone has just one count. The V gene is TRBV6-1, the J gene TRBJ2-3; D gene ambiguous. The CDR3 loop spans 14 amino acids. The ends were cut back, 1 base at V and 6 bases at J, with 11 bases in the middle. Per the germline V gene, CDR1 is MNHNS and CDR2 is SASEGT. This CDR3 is CASSEEWNTDTQYF. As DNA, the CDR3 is TGTGCCAGCAGTGAAGAGTGGAACACGGATACGCAGTATTTT.